The next 5 T cell receptor beta chains were all read from a single sample in a study of immune cell composition in non-small cell lung cancer. The protocol was immunoSEQ multiplex PCR, while the TCRdb copy is restricted to in-frame clones and leaves out a portion. The sample records about 5,600 clones, less than 85% being singletons. Sequencing was carried out using lung tumor tissue. These receptors all stem from a human donor with non-small cell lung cancer.

J is TRBJ2-1 and V is TRBV9; D unclear. CDR1 is SGDLS and CDR2 is YYNGEE in the germline V gene. V lost 0 bases to trimming and J lost 6 bases, with 7 bases between them. The CDR3 loop spans 13 amino acids. CDR3 nucleotide sequence: TGTGCCAGCAGCGTAGGCAGTGGCAATGAGCAGTTCTTC. Translation: CASSVGSGNEQFF.

V usage is TRBV18 and J usage is TRBJ2-2; 13 bases align to TRBD2. There are 19 residues in the CDR3. Germline V gene sequence: CDR1 KGHSH, CDR2 LQKENI. Trimming took 1 base from V and 5 from J; bases not matched to a gene: 10. CDR3 protein: CASSPQGLAGAMGTGELFF. DNA for the CDR3: TGTGCCAGCTCACCACAAGGACTAGCGGGAGCCATGGGGACCGGGGAGCTGTTTTTT.

This chain uses TRBV18 with TRBJ1-3; D is unclear. Looked up from germline, CDR1 is KGHSH and CDR2 is LQKENI. The CDR3 length is 16 residues. The V end lost 6 bases, the J end lost 0 bases, and 15 bases lay between the germline ends. The chain's CDR3 is CASSPSQAPSGNTIYF. CDR3 in DNA: TGTGCCAGCTCGCCCTCGCAGGCCCCCTCTGGAAACACCATATATTTT. The entire variable domain, with the rest obtained from reference TRBV18 and TRBJ1-3, is as follows: NAGVMQNPRHLVRRRGQEARLRCSPMKGHSHVYWYRQLPEEGLKFMVYLQKENIIDESGMPKERFSAEFPKEGPSILRIQQVVRGDSAAYFCASSPSQAPSGNTIYFGEGSWLTVV.

This chain links TRBV6-6 with TRBJ2-2; D is uncertain. The CDR3 loop spans 13 amino acids. V was trimmed by 8 bases and J by 3 bases, leaving 10 bases between them. Germline V gene sequence: CDR1 MNHNY, CDR2 SVGAGI (reference sequence). CDR3 protein: CASSPRHTGELFF. In nucleotides, the CDR3 is TGTGCCAGCTCACCTAGACACACCGGGGAGCTGTTTTTT.

The chain links TRBV7-9 to TRBJ1-3; D not certain. Germline V CDR1 and CDR2: SEHNR, FQNEAQ (reference sequence). There are 15 residues in the CDR3. The ends were cut back, 7 bases at V and 0 bases at J, with 13 bases in the middle. The CDR3 loop reads CASTSVAVSGNTIYF. CDR3 DNA: TGTGCCAGCACCTCAGTGGCCGTCTCTGGAAACACCATATATTTT.